This T cell receptor (beta chain) came from a study of blood T cell repertoires in COVID-19. Overall study: Acute and convalescent COVID-19 samples came from the United States, Italy and Spain.

As originally analysed: The assay estimated nucleated cells by amplifying reference gene primers. Sequencing was performed with immunoSEQ multiplex PCR; in TCRdb, only in-frame clones are kept and a portion is missing. V, J and clone size are taken as reported in that table, and D and trimming were inferred from the DNA itself. The sample consists of around 140,000 clones, roughly 88% of them appearing once. Trimming at V came to 4 bases and at J to 6 bases, leaving 12 bases not matched to a gene. Germline values: CDR1 MDHEN, CDR2 SYDVKM. There are 16 residues in the CDR3. A single count supports this clone.

The specimen sequenced was peripheral blood. The sequence was collected from a man aged 70-80 years with active COVID-19. The chain uses TRBV28 and TRBJ2-7; 10 nucleotides align to TRBD2. DNA for the CDR3: TGTGCCAGCAGTTCAATATCTAGCGGGAGAATCGGCGAGCAGTACTTC. Translating gives CASSSISSGRIGEQYF.